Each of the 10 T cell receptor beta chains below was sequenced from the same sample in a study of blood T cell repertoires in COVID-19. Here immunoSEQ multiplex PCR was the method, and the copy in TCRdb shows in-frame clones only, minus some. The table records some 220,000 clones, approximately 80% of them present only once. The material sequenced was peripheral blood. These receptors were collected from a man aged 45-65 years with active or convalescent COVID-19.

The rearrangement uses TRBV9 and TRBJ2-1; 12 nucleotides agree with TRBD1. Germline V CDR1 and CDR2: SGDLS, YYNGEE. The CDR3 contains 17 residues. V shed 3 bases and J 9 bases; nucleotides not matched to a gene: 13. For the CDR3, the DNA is TGTGCCAGCAGCGATCTTGGGACAGGGGGCGGTTTAGGTGAGCAGTTCTTC. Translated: CASSDLGTGGGLGEQFF.

The CDR3 protein is CASSYRVRTDTQYF. In nucleotides, the CDR3 is TGTGCCAGCAGTTATCGGGTGCGCACAGATACGCAGTATTTT. This chain connects TRBV6-2 or TRBV6-3 to TRBJ2-3, with D unresolved. This CDR3 comprises 14 residues. The germline gives CDR1 MNHEY, CDR2 SVGEGT. Trimming shortened V by 3 bases and J by 1 base, and 8 bases separated the two germline ends.

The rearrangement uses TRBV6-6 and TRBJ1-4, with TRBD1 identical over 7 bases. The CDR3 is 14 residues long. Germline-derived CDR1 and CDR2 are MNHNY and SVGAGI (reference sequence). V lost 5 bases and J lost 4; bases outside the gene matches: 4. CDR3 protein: CASSMGQYNEKLFF. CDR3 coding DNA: TGTGCCAGCAGTATGGGACAGTATAATGAAAAACTGTTTTTT.

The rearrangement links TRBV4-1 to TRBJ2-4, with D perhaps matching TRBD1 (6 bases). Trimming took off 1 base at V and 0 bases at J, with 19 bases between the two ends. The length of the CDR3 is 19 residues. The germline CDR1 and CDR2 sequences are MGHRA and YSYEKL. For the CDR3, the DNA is TGCGCCAGCAGCCAAGGGGCGGCCCGACAGGCGCTAGCCAAAAACATTCAGTACTTC. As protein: CASSQGAARQALAKNIQYF.

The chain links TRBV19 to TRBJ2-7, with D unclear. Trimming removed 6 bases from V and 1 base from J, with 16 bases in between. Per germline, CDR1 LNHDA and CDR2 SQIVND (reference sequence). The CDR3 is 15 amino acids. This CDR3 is CASSNAVSRSYEQYF. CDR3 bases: TGTGCCAGTAGCAACGCGGTTTCCCGGTCCTACGAGCAGTACTTC. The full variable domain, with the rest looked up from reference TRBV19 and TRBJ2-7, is DGGITQSPKYLFRKEGQNVTLSCEQNLNHDAMYWYRQDPGQGLRLIYYSQIVNDFQKGDIAEGYSVSREKKESFPLTVTSAQKNPTAFYLCASSNAVSRSYEQYFGPGTRLTVT.

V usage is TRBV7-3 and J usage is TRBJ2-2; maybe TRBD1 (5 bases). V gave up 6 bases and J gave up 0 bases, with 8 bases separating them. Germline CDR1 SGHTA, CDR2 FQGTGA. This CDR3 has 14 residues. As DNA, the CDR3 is TGTGCCAGCAGGATAGGGGCGAACACCGGGGAGCTGTTTTTT. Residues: CASRIGANTGELFF.

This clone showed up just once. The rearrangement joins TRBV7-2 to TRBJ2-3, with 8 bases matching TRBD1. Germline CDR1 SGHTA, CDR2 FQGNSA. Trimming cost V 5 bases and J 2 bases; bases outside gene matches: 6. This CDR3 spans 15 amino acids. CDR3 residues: CASSPGQGFTDTQYF. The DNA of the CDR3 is TGTGCCAGCAGCCCCGGACAGGGCTTCACAGATACGCAGTATTTT.

The CDR3 nucleotides are TGTGCCAGCAGCTTAGGTTGGGCGCATGAGCAGTTCTTC. Translated, it gives CASSLGWAHEQFF. V usage is TRBV11-3 and J usage is TRBJ2-1; no clear D gene. CDR1 SGHNT and CDR2 YENEEA come from the germline V gene. Trimming pared 1 base from V and 8 bases from J, leaving 9 bases between. The CDR3 consists of 13 residues.

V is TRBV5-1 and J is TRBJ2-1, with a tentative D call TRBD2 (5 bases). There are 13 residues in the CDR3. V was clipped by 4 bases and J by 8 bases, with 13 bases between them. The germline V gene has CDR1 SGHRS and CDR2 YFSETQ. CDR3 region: CASSHPILDEQFF. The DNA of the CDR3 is TGCGCCAGCAGCCATCCAATACTAGATGAGCAGTTCTTC.

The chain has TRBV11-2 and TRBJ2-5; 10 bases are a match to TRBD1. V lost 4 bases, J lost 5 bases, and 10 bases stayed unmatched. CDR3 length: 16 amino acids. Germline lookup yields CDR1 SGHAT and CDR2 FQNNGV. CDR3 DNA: TGTGCCAGCAGCTCGGGTTGGACAGGGGGGTCTGAGACCCAGTACTTC. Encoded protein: CASSSGWTGGSETQYF.